Following are 15 T cell receptor beta chains from one sample sequenced in a study of OX40 agonist ivuxolimab in advanced cancers. Libraries were constructed by the immunoSEQ multiplex PCR assay. The immuneACCESS repertoire file appears here via TCRdb, limited to in-frame rearrangements. These files lack a portion of the clones; in checked studies, under half of the deficit traces to unresolved V genes, and the cause of the others is not known. The sample profile shows around 90,000 clones; roughly 90% of them were found once. The leading ten clones occupy about 2.1% of the sample. This specimen was CD4+ or CD8+ T cells sorted from blood, taken in a trial of the OX40 agonist ivuxolimab. The receptors were sampled from an adult with an advanced solid tumor such as melanoma, head and neck, liver or kidney cancer.

The chain is built from TRBV19 and TRBJ2-7; D may be TRBD1 or TRBD2 (5 bases each). The length of the CDR3 is 15 residues. CDR1 and CDR2 from the germline V gene are LNHDA and SQIVND (reference sequence). The germline V and J ends were trimmed by 1 base and 3 bases, with 13 bases remaining between them. The CDR3 nucleotides are TGTGCCAGTAGTATAGTAGGGGCCGGGATCTACGAGCAGTACTTC. Residues: CASSIVGAGIYEQYF.

The chain recombines TRBV7-9 with TRBJ2-1; TRBD2 agrees at 12 bases. The CDR3 spans 16 residues. Germline values: CDR1 SEHNR, CDR2 FQNEAQ (reference sequence). V lost 1 base, J lost 9 bases, and 7 bases stayed unmatched. The CDR3 loop reads CASSLDRLAGGSEQFF. The CDR3 region has the DNA TGTGCCAGCAGCTTAGATCGGCTAGCGGGAGGGAGTGAGCAGTTCTTC.

The chain employs TRBV29-1 and TRBJ1-2, with a possible D match to TRBD1 (5 bases). Germline-derived CDR1 and CDR2 are SQVTM and ANQGSEA. Trimming cost V 6 bases and J 8 bases, with 16 bases left between them. The CDR3 runs to 12 residues. The CDR3 DNA sequence: TGCAGCGTCGAGCCAGGGTCTAGCGGCTACACCTTC. Residues: CSVEPGSSGYTF.

The chain links TRBV4-3 to TRBJ2-2, with TRBD1 as a possible D gene (5 bases). With 3 bases removed from V and 8 bases from J, the gap between germline ends came to 7 bases. CDR1 and CDR2 from the germline V gene are LGHNA and YSLEER. This CDR3 has 12 residues. The CDR3 nucleotides read TGCGCCAGCAGCCACCAGGGAGGGGAGCTGTTTTTT. It specifies CASSHQGGELFF.

The count of this clone is one. The chain links TRBV30 to TRBJ1-3; no clear D gene. The V gene lost 0 bases and the J gene lost 3 bases, with 9 bases spanning the gap. The CDR3 is 14 amino acids. Looked up from germline, CDR1 is GTSNPN and CDR2 is SVGIG (reference sequence). The CDR3 DNA sequence: TGTGCCTGGAGTGTTGGGGTTGGTGGAAACACCATATATTTT. Translation gives CAWSVGVGGNTIYF.

The chain links TRBV10-1 to TRBJ2-4; 7 bases are shared with TRBD1. V dropped 5 bases and J dropped 6; count of bases not matched to a gene: 7. The CDR3 runs 14 residues. Germline V lookup: CDR1 WNHNN, CDR2 SYGVQD (reference sequence). As DNA, the CDR3 is TGCGCCAGCAGTATAGGGGGCGCCGGAAACATTCAGTACTTC. Amino acid sequence: CASSIGGAGNIQYF.

The chain couples TRBV2 to TRBJ2-5; no clear D. The CDR3 runs to 13 residues. V lost 4 bases, J lost 2 bases, and 8 bases lay in between. Per the germline V gene, CDR1 is SNHLY and CDR2 is FYNNEI. CDR3 sequence: CASSGDMQETQYF. In nucleotides, the CDR3 is TGTGCCAGCAGTGGAGACATGCAAGAGACCCAGTACTTC.

This clone was observed a handful of times. The genes are TRBV5-4 and TRBJ2-3; no definite D call. CDR3 length equals 13 residues. Per the germline V gene, CDR1 is SGHNT and CDR2 is YYREEE (reference sequence). Trimming pared 4 bases from V and 2 bases from J, leaving 8 bases between. In DNA form, the CDR3 reads TGTGCCAGCAGCCCTGCGACCACAGATACGCAGTATTTT. Protein sequence: CASSPATTDTQYF.

The chain joins TRBV9 to TRBJ2-1; 8 bases match TRBD1. V dropped 0 bases and J dropped 6; count of bases not matched to a gene: 2. This CDR3 has 14 amino acids. Germline V gene data show CDR1 as SGDLS and CDR2 as YYNGEE. CDR3 nucleotide sequence: TGTGCCAGCAGCGTAGGACAGGGGACCAATGAGCAGTTCTTC. It yields the protein CASSVGQGTNEQFF. The variable domain in full, completed from reference TRBV9 and TRBJ2-1, reads DSGVTQTPKHLITATGQRVTLRCSPRSGDLSVYWYQQSLDQGLQFLIQYYNGEERAKGNILERFSAQQFPDLHSELNLSSLELGDSALYFCASSVGQGTNEQFFGPGTRLTVL.

The chain is built from TRBV11-2 and TRBJ2-5, with D possibly matching TRBD2 (5 bases). This CDR3 has 13 residues. The germline V and J ends were trimmed by 7 bases and 5 bases, with 14 bases remaining between them. Germline CDR1 and CDR2: SGHAT and FQNNGV. This chain's CDR3 is CASTQGQRETQYF. In DNA form, the CDR3 reads TGTGCCAGCACCCAAGGGCAGCGGGAGACCCAGTACTTC.

This clone was found once. CDR3 DNA sequence: TGTGCCGGAGGGGGCGCTGAATTCTACGAGCAGTACTTC. Its protein product is CAGGGAEFYEQYF. The chain uses TRBV30 and TRBJ2-7; tentatively, D is TRBD1 (7 bases). This CDR3 is built from 13 residues. In germline, CDR1 is GTSNPN, CDR2 SVGIG (reference sequence). The V gene lost 8 bases and the J gene lost 3 bases, with 17 bases spanning the gap.

This clone was detected only once. V and J are TRBV7-9 and TRBJ1-4; D is uncertain. This CDR3 has 15 amino acids. Germline V gene data show CDR1 as SEHNR and CDR2 as FQNEAQ (reference sequence). Trimming removed 1 base from V and 4 bases from J, with 10 bases in between. The CDR3 bases are TGTGCCAGCAGCTTAGGGTCGTCAAATAATGAAAAACTGTTTTTT. It yields the protein CASSLGSSNNEKLFF.

This sequence joins TRBV7-3 and TRBJ2-5; perhaps D is TRBD1 or TRBD2 (5 bases each). Trimming shortened V by 5 bases and J by 5 bases, and 15 bases separated the two germline ends. The germline V gene has CDR1 SGHTA and CDR2 FQGTGA. The length of the CDR3 is 14 residues. The CDR3 here is CASSRTSWGETQYF. The CDR3, as DNA: TGTGCCAGCAGCCGGACATCGTGGGGGGAGACCCAGTACTTC.

The gene calls are TRBV10-3 and TRBJ2-7, with TRBD2 matching over 7 bases. The germline V gene encodes CDR1 ENHRY and CDR2 SYGVKD. The CDR3 sequence is 15 residues long. With V trimmed by 0 bases and J by 1 base, 3 bases remained unmatched. CDR3 in amino acids: CAISESGGPSYEQYF. The CDR3 bases are TGTGCCATCAGTGAGTCGGGAGGGCCTTCCTACGAGCAGTACTTC.

The chain recombines TRBV14 with TRBJ2-1; 7 nucleotides line up with TRBD2. This CDR3 contains 15 residues. V lost 4 bases to trimming and J lost 1 base; unmatched junction nucleotides: 4. The germline V gene has CDR1 SGHDN and CDR2 FVKESK. CDR3 nucleotide sequence: TGTGCCAGCAGCCTAGCGGGTAATTCCTACAATGAGCAGTTCTTC. As protein: CASSLAGNSYNEQFF.